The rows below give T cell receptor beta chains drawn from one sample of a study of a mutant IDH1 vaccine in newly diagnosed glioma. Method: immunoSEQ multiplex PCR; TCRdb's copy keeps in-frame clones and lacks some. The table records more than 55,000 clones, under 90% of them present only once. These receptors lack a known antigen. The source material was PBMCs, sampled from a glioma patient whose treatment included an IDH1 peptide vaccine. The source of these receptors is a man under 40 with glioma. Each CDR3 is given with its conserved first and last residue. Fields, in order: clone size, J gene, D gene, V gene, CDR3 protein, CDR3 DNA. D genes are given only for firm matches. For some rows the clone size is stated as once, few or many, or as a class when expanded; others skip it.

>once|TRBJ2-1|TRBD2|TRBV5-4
CASSGTSGREGQFF
TGTGCCAGCAGCGGGACTAGCGGGAGAGAAGGGCAGTTCTTC
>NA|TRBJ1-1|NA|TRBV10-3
CAISESRGGLNTEAFF
TGTGCCATCAGTGAGTCTCGCGGGGGCTTGAACACTGAAGCTTTCTTT
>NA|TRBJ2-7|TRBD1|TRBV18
CASSPRDRRSGEQYF
TGTGCCAGCTCACCAAGGGACAGACGTTCGGGGGAGCAGTACTTC
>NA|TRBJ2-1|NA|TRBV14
CASRILDEQFF
TGTGCCAGCAGGATTTTGGATGAGCAGTTCTTC
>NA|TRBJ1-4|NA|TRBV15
CATSVFGTANEKLFF
TGTGCCACCAGCGTATTCGGGACGGCTAATGAAAAACTGTTTTTT
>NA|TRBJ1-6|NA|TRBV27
CASSKVEVYNSPLHF
TGTGCCAGCAGTAAGGTAGAGGTATATAATTCACCCCTCCACTTT
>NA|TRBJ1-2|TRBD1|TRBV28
CASSLQGEGYGYTF
TGTGCCAGCAGCCTCCAGGGGGAGGGGTATGGCTACACCTTC
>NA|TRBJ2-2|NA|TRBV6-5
CASSYASDTNTGELFF
TGTGCCAGCAGTTACGCGTCGGACACGAACACCGGGGAGCTGTTTTTT
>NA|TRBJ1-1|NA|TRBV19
CASSIDWTVGTEAFF
TGTGCCAGTAGTATAGATTGGACGGTAGGGACTGAAGCTTTCTTT
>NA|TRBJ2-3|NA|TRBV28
CASSFYQGGVDADTQYF
TGTGCCAGCAGTTTTTACCAGGGGGGGGTCGACGCAGATACGCAGTATTTT
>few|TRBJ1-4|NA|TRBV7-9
CASSLEMGGKLFF
TGTGCCAGCAGCTTAGAAATGGGGGGAAAACTGTTTTTT
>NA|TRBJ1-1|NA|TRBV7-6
CASSLRKGDRAFF
TGTGCCAGCAGCCTAAGGAAAGGGGATCGGGCTTTCTTT
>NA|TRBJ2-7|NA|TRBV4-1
CASSPRQGSGDEQYF
TGCGCCAGCAGCCCCCGACAGGGCTCGGGGGACGAGCAGTACTTC
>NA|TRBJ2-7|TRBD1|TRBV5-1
CASSWGRKDRGSEQYF
TGCGCCAGCAGCTGGGGGCGTAAGGACAGGGGAAGCGAGCAGTACTTC
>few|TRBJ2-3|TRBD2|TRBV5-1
CASSLVGGARVDTQYF
TGCGCCAGCAGCTTGGTCGGGGGGGCCAGGGTAGATACGCAGTATTTT